This TCR beta chain derives from a study of early T cells in non-severe SARS-CoV-2 infection. Background on the study: Sequenced bulk RNA came from whole blood that was unsorted, and chains were unpaired. Study-wide results and caveats: Sequences matched to VDJdb favored anti-spike CD8 responses, while private and CD4 specificities were missed.

The TCR library protocol attached unique molecular identifiers to the individual cDNA molecules. TCRdb fed the 5' RACE reads into MiXCR, producing one record per CDR3 protein. The table shows tens of thousands of distinct CDR3 sequences, with less than 11% occurring only once. The sample holds a few counts of this clonotype. Its target is not known. The germline V gene encodes CDR1 SGHVS and CDR2 FQNEAQ. V lost 5 bases and J 2 bases, leaving 10 bases between the germline ends. The CDR3 runs to 13 residues. The sequencing sample was made of whole blood. The rearrangement joins TRBV7-8 to TRBJ2-7; possibly TRBD1 or TRBD2 for D (5 bases each). This TCR came from an adult who was a healthcare worker with PCR-confirmed SARS-CoV-2 infection or an uninfected control (not recorded which). This chain's CDR3 is CASSVGRPYEQYF. CDR3 DNA sequence: TGTGCCAGCAGCGTGGGACGGCCCTACGAGCAGTACTTC.